This is a list of T cell receptor beta chains from one sample in a study of CD8+CD57+ T cells in acquired aplastic anemia. TCRdb itself ran the reads through MiXCR, one entry per CDR3 protein. The repertoire holds 200,000 to 250,000 distinct CDR3 sequences, with around three fifths as singletons. Sequenced material: sorted CD4+, CD8+, or CD8+CD57+ T cells (not recorded which) from PBMCs. These receptors were collected from a human donor with aplastic anemia. The CDR3 runs from the conserved cysteine through the conserved F or W. D genes are given only for firm matches. Clone size, where shown, is once, few, many, or a class for clones that have expanded.

J gene	clone size	V gene	D gene	CDR3 DNA	CDR3 protein
TRBJ1-5	few	TRBV20-1	.	TGCAGTGCAGGAGGGGGGAATCAGCCCCAGCATTTT	CSAGGGNQPQHF
TRBJ2-3	.	TRBV2	TRBD2	TGTGCCAGCAGTCCCGGGACTAGCGGGACCACAGATACGCAGTATTTT	CASSPGTSGTTDTQYF
TRBJ2-7	.	TRBV7-9	TRBD1	TGTGCCAGAAGCTTATCAAGGGGGCAGGGTGAGCAGTACTTC	CARSLSRGQGEQYF
TRBJ2-3	few	TRBV6-5	.	TGTGCCAGCAGTTACGGGTTGGGGATAGACACAGATACGCAGTATTTT	CASSYGLGIDTDTQYF
TRBJ2-5	many	TRBV7-6	.	TGTGCCAGCAGCCCCGGGCGTATGGAGACCCAGTACTTC	CASSPGRMETQYF
TRBJ2-5	many	TRBV14	TRBD2	TGTGCCAGCAGCCAAGATGCTAGCGGGGGGGCCGAAGAGACCCAGTACTTC	CASSQDASGGAEETQYF
TRBJ2-5	.	TRBV2	TRBD2	TGTGCCAGCAGTGAAGAACTGGCGGGGGGGCCCAAGACCCAGTACTTC	CASSEELAGGPKTQYF
TRBJ1-1	.	TRBV10-2	TRBD1	TGCGCCAGCAGGGACAGGGGGCCCACTGAAGCTTTCTTT	CASRDRGPTEAFF
TRBJ2-5	.	TRBV7-9	.	TGTGCCAGCAGCCTTAGTTGGGCCCAGTACTTC	CASSLSWAQYF
TRBJ2-7	many	TRBV9	.	TGTGCCAGCAGCGTCTCAATCTCCAACTACGAGCAGTACTTC	CASSVSISNYEQYF
TRBJ2-2	.	TRBV5-1	TRBD1	TGCGCCAGCAGCTCGACAGGGACGGACGGGGAGCTGTTTTTT	CASSSTGTDGELFF
TRBJ1-3	.	TRBV7-9	.	TGTGCCAGCAGCTCCACCGGGACCCTCTCTGGAAACACCATATATTTT	CASSSTGTLSGNTIYF
TRBJ2-3	once	TRBV10-3	TRBD2	TGTGCCATCAGTGTTCGGGAGGGCACAGATACGCAGTATTTT	CAISVREGTDTQYF
TRBJ2-1	.	TRBV5-5	.	TGCGCCAGCAGCCCTCAGGACAGCTTCTACAATGAGCAGTTCTTC	CASSPQDSFYNEQFF
TRBJ1-2	.	TRBV7-4	TRBD1	TGTGCCAGCAGCTTACGACAGGGTGATGGCTACACCTTC	CASSLRQGDGYTF
TRBJ1-6	.	TRBV7-3	.	TGTGCCAGCAGCTTATGGGGTCAGGCGGCAAATTCACCCCTCCACTTT	CASSLWGQAANSPLHF
TRBJ2-1	.	TRBV15	.	TGTGCCACCAGCAGCTCCAGAGATTGGGACAAATACAATGAGCAGTTCTTC	CATSSSRDWDKYNEQFF
TRBJ2-5	.	TRBV10-3	TRBD1	TGTGCCATAGCTGCCGGGACAGGGAACCTCCAAGAGACCCAGTACTTC	CAIAAGTGNLQETQYF
TRBJ1-5	.	TRBV9	TRBD1	TGTGCCAGCAGCGTAGGTCTCCAGGGGGATCAGCCCCAGCATTTT	CASSVGLQGDQPQHF
TRBJ2-3	.	TRBV12-3/TRBV12-4	.	TGTGCCAGCCTTGGGAATACGCAGTATTTT	CASLGNTQYF
TRBJ1-1	.	TRBV7-3	.	TGTGCCAGCAGCTCCCACCCCTCGAAGAACACTGAAGCTTTCTTT	CASSSHPSKNTEAFF
TRBJ2-1	few	TRBV7-2	TRBD2	TGTGCCAGCAGCGTTTTAGCGGGAGGGAATAACAATGAGCAGTTCTTC	CASSVLAGGNNNEQFF
TRBJ2-1	.	TRBV20-1	TRBD2	TGCAGTGCTAGCCCGGGACTAGCGGCCCCACACAATGAGCAGTTCTTC	CSASPGLAAPHNEQFF
TRBJ2-7	.	TRBV7-9	.	TGTGCCAGCAGCTTAGGCCAGGGATATTTCCACGAGCAGTACTTC	CASSLGQGYFHEQYF
TRBJ2-7	.	TRBV15	TRBD2	TGTGCCACCAGCGGTGACATGGGGAGGGGGCAGTACTTC	CATSGDMGRGQYF
TRBJ1-2	once	TRBV12-5	.	TGTGCCAGCAGTTTTACAGGGAATGGCTACACCTTC	CASSFTGNGYTF
TRBJ2-3	.	TRBV5-1	TRBD1	TGCGCCAGCAGCTTGGCCACGGGACAGGCAGATACGCAGTATTTT	CASSLATGQADTQYF
TRBJ2-2	.	TRBV7-2	TRBD2	TGTGCCAGCAGCTTAGTAGCGGGGTTCGGGGAGCTGTTTTTT	CASSLVAGFGELFF
TRBJ2-7	.	TRBV14	.	TGTGCCAGCAGCCGAGCCCCCCGACAGGAGCAGTACTTC	CASSRAPRQEQYF
TRBJ2-7	.	TRBV4-2	TRBD2	TGTGCCAGCAGCCAAGGACTAGCGGGGACCTACGAGCAGTACTTC	CASSQGLAGTYEQYF
TRBJ1-1	.	TRBV20-1	.	TGCAGTGCTAGGCCTGAGGACACTGAAGCTTTCTTT	CSARPEDTEAFF
TRBJ1-1	.	TRBV5-1	.	TGCGCCAGCAGCCCAGGACTAAGGAACACTGAAGCTTTCTTT	CASSPGLRNTEAFF
TRBJ2-7	once	TRBV10-3	TRBD1	TGTGCCATCAGTGAGCTCACAGGGGCATACGACGAGCAGTACTTC	CAISELTGAYDEQYF
TRBJ2-5	.	TRBV2	.	TGTGCCAGCAGTGAGGGCAGCCTCCAAGAGACCCAGTACTTC	CASSEGSLQETQYF
TRBJ2-2	.	TRBV20-1	.	TGCAGTGCTAGAGATGGCCCGCGGACCGGGGAGCTGTTTTTT	CSARDGPRTGELFF
TRBJ1-1	.	TRBV25-1	.	TGTGCCAGCAGTGAATACTGGAGGGATGATGAAGCTTTCTTT	CASSEYWRDDEAFF
TRBJ2-1	.	TRBV20-1	.	TGCAGTGCTACCCTGGGGGAGAATGAGCAGTTCTTC	CSATLGENEQFF
TRBJ2-7	many	TRBV2	.	TGTGCCAGCAGTGAACGGAACAGCGTCGTCTCCTACGAGCAGTACTTC	CASSERNSVVSYEQYF
TRBJ1-1	many	TRBV7-9	.	TGTGCCAGCAGCTTAAACACAGGGATGAACACTGAAGCTTTCTTT	CASSLNTGMNTEAFF
TRBJ1-1	.	TRBV20-1	.	TGCAGTGCTAGAGATGGTAGAGTAAACACTGAAGCTTTCTTT	CSARDGRVNTEAFF
TRBJ2-7	few	TRBV19	.	TGTGCCAGTAGTATAAGCGGACCAGGGTACGAGCAGTACTTC	CASSISGPGYEQYF
TRBJ1-5	.	TRBV6-1	TRBD1	TGTGCCACCAAGGGACAGTATAGCAATCAGCCCCAGCATTTT	CATKGQYSNQPQHF
TRBJ1-1	.	TRBV7-2	.	TGTGCCAGCAGCTTAATAGCAGGGTCCAACCTAAAAGCGAACACTGAAGCTTTCTTT	CASSLIAGSNLKANTEAFF
TRBJ2-7	few	TRBV20-1	.	TGCAGTGCTACGGACGGCAGGGAGCCCTACGAGCAGTACTTC	CSATDGREPYEQYF
TRBJ2-3	.	TRBV10-3	TRBD1	TGTGCCATCAGGGGGCGGACAGGGGCGGGTACAGATACGCAGTATTTT	CAIRGRTGAGTDTQYF
TRBJ2-7	few	TRBV10-3	.	TGTGCCATCAAGGCGGTTGATAGCTACGAGCAGTACTTC	CAIKAVDSYEQYF
TRBJ2-3	few	TRBV5-1	.	TGCGCCAGCAGCTGGGGGGGCCAGACAACAGATACGCAGTATTTT	CASSWGGQTTDTQYF
TRBJ2-7	few	TRBV10-3	.	TGTGCCATCATGGACCAGACGACAGGATCCTACGAGCAGTACTTC	CAIMDQTTGSYEQYF
TRBJ1-6	few	TRBV20-1	.	TGCAGTGCAAGGGACGCGAGTAGCACCTATAATTCACCCCTCCACTTT	CSARDASSTYNSPLHF
TRBJ2-2	.	TRBV7-3	.	TGTGCCAGCAGCTCTTCCGGGGGCGGGGAGCTGTTTTTT	CASSSSGGGELFF
TRBJ1-6	.	TRBV19	.	TGTGCCAGTAGTATAGGTGGGGATTCACCCCTCCACTTT	CASSIGGDSPLHF
TRBJ1-1	many	TRBV6-4	.	TGTGCCAGCAGTGACTCGAATTCGGGGGGTGAAGCTTTCTTT	CASSDSNSGGEAFF
TRBJ1-2	.	TRBV7-8	TRBD1	TGTGCCAGCAGCTTAGTTGCGACAGGGGGTAGGTCGGTCTATGGCTACACCTTC	CASSLVATGGRSVYGYTF
TRBJ2-7	.	TRBV7-9	.	TGTGCCAGCAGCTCCAGGGCCCTGAGCTCCTACGAGCAGTACTTC	CASSSRALSSYEQYF
TRBJ1-6	.	TRBV5-1	.	TGCGCCAGCAGCTTGGCTCCCTATAATTCACCCCTCCACTTT	CASSLAPYNSPLHF
TRBJ2-5	.	TRBV2	.	TGTGCCAGCAGTGGCCGGACACTGCAAGAGACCCAGTACTTC	CASSGRTLQETQYF
TRBJ2-7	once	TRBV20-1	.	TGCAGTGCTAGAGATCCCGCTGGCGAGCAGTACTTC	CSARDPAGEQYF
TRBJ2-7	once	TRBV20-1	TRBD2	TGCAGTGCTTGCCCCACTAGCGGCCGGTACGAGCAGTACTTC	CSACPTSGRYEQYF
TRBJ2-1	.	TRBV24-1	.	TGTGCCACCAGTGATTACACGGCCAATGAGCAGTTCTTC	CATSDYTANEQFF
TRBJ1-3	.	TRBV7-9	.	TGTGCCAGCAGCTTAAGTGGGGGCTCTGGAAACACCATATATTTT	CASSLSGGSGNTIYF